These T cell receptor beta chains were read from a single sample in a study of regulatory T cells in long-lasting Graves disease. MiXCR, applied by TCRdb to the multiplex PCR reads, yields one record per CDR3 protein. The sample records roughly 400,000 distinct CDR3 sequences, less than 25% being singletons. The sequencing here drew on peripheral blood mononuclear cells (PBMCs), taken when the disease was refractory, from a patient treated with antithyroid drugs. The source of these receptors is a female donor with Graves disease. CDR3s include the opening cysteine and the closing phenylalanine or tryptophan. The D gene is left open where the match is weak. Clone size is given for some rows only: seen once, a few or many times, or a class if the clone is expanded.

cdr3_aa cdr3_nt clone_size v_call d_call j_call
CASSETGVSSYEQYF TGTGCCAGCAGTGAAACGGGGGTAAGCTCCTACGAGCAGTACTTC - TRBV6-1 - TRBJ2-7
CASSEVGDTQYF TGTGCCAGCAGTGAAGTGGGGGATACGCAGTATTTT - TRBV28 - TRBJ2-3
CSATLLAGRYEQYF TGCAGTGCTACTTTACTAGCGGGACGCTACGAGCAGTACTTC few TRBV20-1 TRBD2 TRBJ2-7
CASNSGTNYEQYF TGTGCCAGCAACTCCGGGACTAACTACGAGCAGTACTTC - TRBV12-3/TRBV12-4 TRBD2 TRBJ2-7
CSVVGFGTGELFF TGCAGCGTTGTTGGGTTCGGTACCGGGGAGCTGTTTTTT - TRBV29-1 - TRBJ2-2
CASSQRGRTGGSYGYTF TGTGCCAGCAGCCAAAGGGGGAGGACAGGAGGTAGCTATGGCTACACCTTC few TRBV16 TRBD1 TRBJ1-2
CSVGCKGTGDTEAFF TGCAGCGTTGGGTGTAAAGGGACAGGGGACACTGAAGCTTTCTTT - TRBV29-1 TRBD1 TRBJ1-1
CASSPGVSGANVLTF TGTGCCAGCTCACCGGGAGTCTCTGGGGCCAACGTCCTGACTTTC - TRBV18 - TRBJ2-6
CASSPFQGGTNEKLFF TGTGCCAGCTCACCCTTCCAGGGTGGTACTAATGAAAAACTGTTTTTT few TRBV18 - TRBJ1-4
CASQGQELTGELFF TGCGCCAGTCAGGGACAGGAGCTCACCGGGGAGCTGTTTTTT few TRBV5-1 TRBD1 TRBJ2-2
CASSLATVLGGANVLTF TGCGCCAGCAGCTTGGCGACAGTATTAGGTGGGGCCAACGTCCTGACTTTC - TRBV5-1 - TRBJ2-6
CASSLGLRGTEAFF TGTGCCAGCAGCTTAGGTTTACGAGGCACTGAAGCTTTCTTT many TRBV7-2 - TRBJ1-1
CASSQEGLAGGGETQYF TGCGCCAGCAGCCAAGAGGGACTAGCGGGAGGGGGGGAGACCCAGTACTTC - TRBV4-3 TRBD2 TRBJ2-5
CASRQGQVFGYTF TGTGCCAGCAGACAGGGACAGGTCTTTGGCTACACCTTC many TRBV12-3/TRBV12-4 TRBD1 TRBJ1-2
CASSEGAGGNNEQFF TGTGCCAGCAGTGAAGGGGCAGGGGGGAACAATGAGCAGTTCTTC few TRBV6-4 - TRBJ2-1
CASRVTGTLGTQYF TGTGCCAGCCGCGTTACCGGGACATTAGGGACCCAGTACTTC - TRBV28 - TRBJ2-5
CSASFARAPLVQYF TGCAGTGCTAGTTTCGCTAGAGCCCCTCTTGTGCAGTACTTC - TRBV20-1 - TRBJ2-7
CASKRGGWNTEAFF TGCGCCAGCAAAAGGGGAGGGTGGAACACTGAAGCTTTCTTT few TRBV10-2 - TRBJ1-1
CASSLKTSGLAQYF TGTGCCAGCAGCTTAAAGACTAGCGGGTTGGCCCAGTACTTC many TRBV7-2 TRBD2 TRBJ2-5
CASSLAGGLAGAYEQYF TGTGCCAGCAGCTTAGCGGGGGGGCTAGCGGGAGCCTACGAGCAGTACTTC many TRBV7-2 TRBD2 TRBJ2-7
CASSLVLAGDQETQYF TGCGCCAGCAGCTTGGTACTAGCGGGAGATCAAGAGACCCAGTACTTC - TRBV5-1 TRBD2 TRBJ2-5
CASSSRGAAGRLETQYF TGTGCCAGCAGCTCTAGGGGGGCGGCGGGAAGGTTAGAGACCCAGTACTTC many TRBV7-2 - TRBJ2-5
CASSLSRAGANVLTF TGTGCCAGCTCCCTAAGCAGGGCTGGGGCCAACGTCCTGACTTTC few TRBV27 - TRBJ2-6
CAWSVSGNSNQPQHF TGTGCCTGGAGTGTGTCCGGGAACAGCAATCAGCCCCAGCATTTT - TRBV30 - TRBJ1-5
CASSRVVGANVLTF TGTGCCAGCAGCCGGGTGGTTGGGGCCAACGTCCTGACTTTC - TRBV27 - TRBJ2-6
CAWIYWESNTEAFF TGTGCCTGGATTTATTGGGAATCGAACACTGAAGCTTTCTTT many TRBV30 - TRBJ1-1
CASRPPAAGETQYF TGTGCCAGCAGACCTCCGGCGGCGGGAGAGACCCAGTACTTC many TRBV7-2 - TRBJ2-5
CASSLAGVKYF TGTGCCAGCAGTTTAGCGGGGGTGAAGTACTTC many TRBV12-3/TRBV12-4 - TRBJ2-7
CSVGWNTEAFF TGCAGCGTTGGCTGGAACACTGAAGCTTTCTTT - TRBV29-1 - TRBJ1-1
CASSHGRSRSHYEQYF TGTGCCAGCAGCCATGGACGGTCGAGGTCCCACTACGAGCAGTACTTC many TRBV28 - TRBJ2-7
CASSPPGVINYGYTF TGTGCCAGCAGTCCCCCCGGGGTAATAAACTATGGCTACACCTTC many TRBV12-3/TRBV12-4 - TRBJ1-2
CASSLGGVQETQYF TGTGCCAGCAGCTTAGGAGGAGTCCAAGAGACCCAGTACTTT many TRBV7-8 - TRBJ2-5
CASSLGGVGKETQYF TGTGCCAGCAGCTTAGGAGGGGTGGGGAAGGAGACCCAGTACTTC - TRBV7-9 - TRBJ2-5
CASNDRLTDTQYF TGTGCCAGCAATGACAGACTTACAGATACGCAGTATTTT - TRBV2 - TRBJ2-3
CAWSVSRTVTGELFF TGTGCCTGGAGTGTTTCGAGGACCGTAACCGGGGAGCTGTTTTTT - TRBV30 - TRBJ2-2
CASSEEGHRGKLFF TGTGCCAGCAGTGAAGAGGGACACCGGGGAAAACTGTTTTTT - TRBV25-1 - TRBJ1-4
CASREGPLGAPYEQYF TGTGCCAGCAGGGAGGGACCCCTGGGCGCTCCCTACGAGCAGTACTTC many TRBV6-1 - TRBJ2-7
CSVEEGALQAFF TGCAGCGTTGAGGAGGGGGCTCTCCAAGCTTTCTTT - TRBV29-1 TRBD1 TRBJ1-1
CASSRGEQETQYF TGTGCCAGCTCCAGGGGCGAACAAGAGACCCAGTACTTC many TRBV2 - TRBJ2-5
CASSIGTGELFF TGTGCCAGCAGTATTGGCACCGGGGAGCTGTTTTTT many TRBV19 - TRBJ2-2
CASSVGTGGLYSYEQYF TGTGCCAGCAGCGTAGGGACAGGGGGCTTGTACTCCTACGAGCAGTACTTC few TRBV9 TRBD1 TRBJ2-7
CASSHTGTALGEQYF TGTGCCAGCAGTCACACCGGGACAGCCCTGGGGGAGCAGTACTTC once TRBV6-1 TRBD1 TRBJ2-7
CASSQALLSTDTQYF TGTGCCAGCAGCCAAGCACTATTAAGCACAGATACGCAGTATTTT once TRBV3-1 - TRBJ2-3
CASSVDVEVGQGRYEQYF TGTGCCAGCAGCGTAGATGTCGAGGTGGGACAGGGAAGGTACGAGCAGTACTTC - TRBV9 TRBD1 TRBJ2-7
CASSPASRQLNTGELFF TGTGCCAGCAGCCCCGCGTCGAGACAGCTAAACACCGGGGAGCTGTTTTTT - TRBV7-9 - TRBJ2-2